A selection of T cell receptor beta chains follows, all from one sample in a study of post-analysis software for immune sequencing data. TCRdb re-analysed the PCR reads in MiXCR, keeping a single row per CDR3 protein. The table lists approximately 360,000 distinct CDR3 sequences, roughly 30% of them singletons, with around 15% in the top ten. Sequenced input: blood. The receptors shown here come from a girl between 5 and 17 years old with multiple sclerosis. Both conserved end residues are part of each CDR3. Fields, in order: CDR3 protein, clone size, V gene, J gene, CDR3 length. Size values are once, few and many counts, or a class for expanded clones, and some rows have none.

CDR3 protein: CSARVTSTGQETQYF; clone size: NA; V gene: TRBV20-1; J gene: TRBJ2-5; CDR3 length: 15
CDR3 protein: CSARGLARDTQYF; clone size: NA; V gene: TRBV20-1; J gene: TRBJ2-3; CDR3 length: 13
CDR3 protein: CASSLWGTSYEQYF; clone size: NA; V gene: TRBV28; J gene: TRBJ2-7; CDR3 length: 14
CDR3 protein: CASSYVTGSSYEQYF; clone size: NA; V gene: TRBV6-2/TRBV6-3; J gene: TRBJ2-7; CDR3 length: 15
CDR3 protein: CASSHPGGEDDEQYF; clone size: NA; V gene: TRBV28; J gene: TRBJ2-7; CDR3 length: 15
CDR3 protein: CASSTGQGRRGNQPQHF; clone size: NA; V gene: TRBV19; J gene: TRBJ1-5; CDR3 length: 17
CDR3 protein: CASSLDGGLSYEQYF; clone size: few; V gene: TRBV7-9; J gene: TRBJ2-7; CDR3 length: 15
CDR3 protein: CATSGRLETSYNEQFF; clone size: NA; V gene: TRBV15; J gene: TRBJ2-1; CDR3 length: 16
CDR3 protein: CASSLGTGLLGNQPQHF; clone size: NA; V gene: TRBV12-3/TRBV12-4; J gene: TRBJ1-5; CDR3 length: 17
CDR3 protein: CASRRLAVEDTQYF; clone size: NA; V gene: TRBV12-3/TRBV12-4; J gene: TRBJ2-3; CDR3 length: 14
CDR3 protein: CASSPYGRGVIKTQYF; clone size: few; V gene: TRBV7-6; J gene: TRBJ2-5; CDR3 length: 16
CDR3 protein: CATSREETQYF; clone size: NA; V gene: TRBV2; J gene: TRBJ2-5; CDR3 length: 11
CDR3 protein: CASRSGQNLHEQYF; clone size: NA; V gene: TRBV6-6; J gene: TRBJ2-7; CDR3 length: 14
CDR3 protein: CASLGSSGANVLTF; clone size: NA; V gene: TRBV12-3/TRBV12-4; J gene: TRBJ2-6; CDR3 length: 14
CDR3 protein: CASSLFAGISYEQYF; clone size: NA; V gene: TRBV28; J gene: TRBJ2-7; CDR3 length: 15
CDR3 protein: CSATQGGISTDTQYF; clone size: few; V gene: TRBV20-1; J gene: TRBJ2-3; CDR3 length: 15
CDR3 protein: CASSLPKLRSYNEQFF; clone size: few; V gene: TRBV7-2; J gene: TRBJ2-1; CDR3 length: 16
CDR3 protein: CASSEDWGQAFGYTF; clone size: NA; V gene: TRBV10-2; J gene: TRBJ1-2; CDR3 length: 15
CDR3 protein: CASSYSSRQGNYEQYF; clone size: few; V gene: TRBV6-5; J gene: TRBJ2-7; CDR3 length: 16
CDR3 protein: CSASSSGGYNEQFF; clone size: few; V gene: TRBV20-1; J gene: TRBJ2-1; CDR3 length: 14
CDR3 protein: CASSEGCGRDTEAFF; clone size: NA; V gene: TRBV6-1; J gene: TRBJ1-1; CDR3 length: 15
CDR3 protein: CSARGFPSGGTDTQYF; clone size: NA; V gene: TRBV20-1; J gene: TRBJ2-3; CDR3 length: 16
CDR3 protein: CASSPDRVGNYGYTF; clone size: NA; V gene: TRBV7-8; J gene: TRBJ1-2; CDR3 length: 15
CDR3 protein: CASSSETSREQYF; clone size: NA; V gene: TRBV7-2; J gene: TRBJ2-7; CDR3 length: 13